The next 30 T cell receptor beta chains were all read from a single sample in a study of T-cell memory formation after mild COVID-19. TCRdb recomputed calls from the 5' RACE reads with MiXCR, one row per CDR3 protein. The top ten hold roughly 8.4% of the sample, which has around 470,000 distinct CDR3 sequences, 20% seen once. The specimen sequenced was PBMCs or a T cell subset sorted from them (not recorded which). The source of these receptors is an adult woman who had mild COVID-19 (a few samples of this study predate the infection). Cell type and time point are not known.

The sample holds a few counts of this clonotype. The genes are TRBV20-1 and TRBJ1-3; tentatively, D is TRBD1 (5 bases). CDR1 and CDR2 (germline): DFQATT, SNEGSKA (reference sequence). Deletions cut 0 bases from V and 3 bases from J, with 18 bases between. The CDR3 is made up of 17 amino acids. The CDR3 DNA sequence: TGCAGTGCTAGAGATCAAGCTCCCAGGGTGGATGGAAACACCATATATTTT. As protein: CSARDQAPRVDGNTIYF.

CDR3 region: CASSPTVALTEAFF. For the CDR3, the DNA is TGCGCCAGCAGCCCCACAGTGGCGTTGACTGAAGCTTTCTTT. The chain is built from TRBV5-1 and TRBJ1-1, with unresolved D. CDR3 length: 14 amino acids. Germline V gene lookup returns CDR1 SGHRS and CDR2 YFSETQ. Trimming took off 4 bases at V and 5 bases at J, with 15 bases between the two ends.

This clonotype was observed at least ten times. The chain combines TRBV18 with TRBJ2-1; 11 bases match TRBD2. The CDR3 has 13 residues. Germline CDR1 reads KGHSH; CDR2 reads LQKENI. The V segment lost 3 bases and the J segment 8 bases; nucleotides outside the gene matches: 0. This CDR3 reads CASSPTSGDEQFF. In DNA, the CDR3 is TGTGCCAGCTCACCGACTAGCGGGGATGAGCAGTTCTTC.

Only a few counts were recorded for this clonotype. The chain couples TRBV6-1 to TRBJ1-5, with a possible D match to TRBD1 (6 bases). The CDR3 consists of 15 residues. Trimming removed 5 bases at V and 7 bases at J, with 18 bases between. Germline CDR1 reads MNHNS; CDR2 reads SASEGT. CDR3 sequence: CASSSQVGGGQPQHF. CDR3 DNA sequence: TGTGCCAGCAGTTCACAAGTGGGGGGCGGGCAGCCCCAGCATTTT.

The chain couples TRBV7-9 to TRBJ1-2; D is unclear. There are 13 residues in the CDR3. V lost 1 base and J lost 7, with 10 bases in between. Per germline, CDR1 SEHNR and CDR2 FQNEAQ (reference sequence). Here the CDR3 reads CASSLVHWGGYTF. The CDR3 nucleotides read TGTGCCAGCAGCTTAGTCCACTGGGGTGGCTACACCTTC.

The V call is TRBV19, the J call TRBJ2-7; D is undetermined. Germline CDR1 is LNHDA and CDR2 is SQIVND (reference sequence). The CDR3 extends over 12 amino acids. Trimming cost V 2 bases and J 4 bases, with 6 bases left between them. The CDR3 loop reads CASSIKGYEQYF. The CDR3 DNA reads TGTGCCAGTAGTATAAAAGGATACGAGCAGTACTTC.

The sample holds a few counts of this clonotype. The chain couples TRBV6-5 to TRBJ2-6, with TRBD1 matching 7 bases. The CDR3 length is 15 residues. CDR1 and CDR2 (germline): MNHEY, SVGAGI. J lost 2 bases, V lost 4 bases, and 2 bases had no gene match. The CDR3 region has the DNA TGTGCCAGCAGTTTCCAGGGGGCTGGGGCCAACGTCCTGACTTTC. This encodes CASSFQGAGANVLTF.

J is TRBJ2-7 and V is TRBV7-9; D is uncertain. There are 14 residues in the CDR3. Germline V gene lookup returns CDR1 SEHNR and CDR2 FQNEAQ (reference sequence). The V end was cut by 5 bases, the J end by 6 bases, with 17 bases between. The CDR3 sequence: CASSEELGPPEQYF. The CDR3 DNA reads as TGTGCCAGCAGCGAGGAACTCGGGCCTCCCGAGCAGTACTTC.

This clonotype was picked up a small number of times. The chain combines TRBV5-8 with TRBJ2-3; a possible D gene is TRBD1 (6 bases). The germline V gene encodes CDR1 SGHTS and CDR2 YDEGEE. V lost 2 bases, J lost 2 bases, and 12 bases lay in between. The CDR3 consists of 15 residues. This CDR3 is CASSFRTAYTDTQYF. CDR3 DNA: TGTGCCAGCAGCTTCCGGACAGCTTACACAGATACGCAGTATTTT.

The CDR3 region has the DNA TGCAGCGTCGTACTAGCGGCGAAATTCAATGAGCAGTTCTTC. This gives the protein CSVVLAAKFNEQFF. The V call is TRBV29-1, the J call TRBJ2-1; 8 bases agree with TRBD2. The CDR3 runs 14 residues. Germline CDR1 is SQVTM and CDR2 is ANQGSEA. The V segment lost 6 bases and the J segment 6 bases; nucleotides outside the gene matches: 10.

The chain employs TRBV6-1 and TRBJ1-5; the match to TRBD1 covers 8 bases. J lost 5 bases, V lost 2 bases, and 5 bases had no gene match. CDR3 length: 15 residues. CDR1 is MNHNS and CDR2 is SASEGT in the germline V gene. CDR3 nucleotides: TGTGCCAGCAGTGAATCAGCAGGGGGCTATCAGCCCCAGCATTTT. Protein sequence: CASSESAGGYQPQHF.

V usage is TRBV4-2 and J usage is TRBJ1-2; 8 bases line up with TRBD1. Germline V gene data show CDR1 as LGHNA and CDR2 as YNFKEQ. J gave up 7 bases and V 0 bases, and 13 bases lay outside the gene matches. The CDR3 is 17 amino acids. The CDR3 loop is CASSQDLIGQGGSGYTF. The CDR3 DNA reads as TGTGCCAGCAGCCAAGATTTAATAGGACAGGGCGGATCTGGCTACACCTTC.

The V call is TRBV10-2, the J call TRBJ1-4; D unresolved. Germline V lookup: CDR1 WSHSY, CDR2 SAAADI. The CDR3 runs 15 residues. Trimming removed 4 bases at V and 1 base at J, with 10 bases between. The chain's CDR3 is CASSARWRTNEKLFF. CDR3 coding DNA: TGCGCCAGCAGTGCCCGATGGAGAACTAATGAAAAACTGTTTTTT.

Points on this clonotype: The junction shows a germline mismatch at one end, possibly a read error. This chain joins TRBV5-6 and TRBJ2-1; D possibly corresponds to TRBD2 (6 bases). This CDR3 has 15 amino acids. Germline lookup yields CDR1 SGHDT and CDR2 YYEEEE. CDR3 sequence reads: CASSPRLVSSNEQFF. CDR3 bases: TGTGCCAGCAGCCCTCGACTAGTCTCCTCCAATGAGCAGTTCTTC.

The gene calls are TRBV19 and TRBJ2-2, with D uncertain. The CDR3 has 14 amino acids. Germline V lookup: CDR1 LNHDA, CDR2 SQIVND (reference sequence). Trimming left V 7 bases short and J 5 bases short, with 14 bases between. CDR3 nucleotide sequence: TGTGCCAGTACCCGGAGTCGTGGAACCGGGGAGCTGTTTTTT. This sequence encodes CASTRSRGTGELFF.

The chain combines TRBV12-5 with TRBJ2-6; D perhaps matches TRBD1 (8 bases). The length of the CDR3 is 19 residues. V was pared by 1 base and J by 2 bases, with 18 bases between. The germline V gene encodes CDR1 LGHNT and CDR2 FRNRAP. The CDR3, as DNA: TGTGCTAGTGGTTTGGCGACAGGGGAGGGGACGCCTGGGGCCAACGTCCTGACTTTC. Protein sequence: CASGLATGEGTPGANVLTF.

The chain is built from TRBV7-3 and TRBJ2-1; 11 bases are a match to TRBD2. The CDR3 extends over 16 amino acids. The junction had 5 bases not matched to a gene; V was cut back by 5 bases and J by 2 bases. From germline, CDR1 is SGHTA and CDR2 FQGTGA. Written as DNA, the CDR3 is TGTGCCAGCAGCATACTAGCGGGAGCCACCTACAATGAGCAGTTCTTC. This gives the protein CASSILAGATYNEQFF.

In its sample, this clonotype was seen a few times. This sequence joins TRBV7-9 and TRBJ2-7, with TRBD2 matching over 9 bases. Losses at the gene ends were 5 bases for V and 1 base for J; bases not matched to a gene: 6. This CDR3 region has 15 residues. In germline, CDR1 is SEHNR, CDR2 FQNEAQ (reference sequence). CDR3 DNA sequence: TGTGCCAGCAGCGGCTGGCGGGAGGGTTCCTACGAGCAGTACTTC. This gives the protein CASSGWREGSYEQYF.

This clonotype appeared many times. The CDR3 loop reads CASSLARISGALVYEQYF. The CDR3 DNA reads as TGTGCCAGCAGCTTAGCCCGGATTTCAGGGGCCCTCGTCTACGAGCAGTACTTC. This chain uses TRBV7-2 with TRBJ2-7; TRBD1 is a possible D gene (6 bases). CDR1 and CDR2 from the germline V gene are SGHTA and FQGNSA. With 0 bases removed from V and 3 bases from J, the gap between germline ends came to 21 bases. CDR3 length equals 18 residues.

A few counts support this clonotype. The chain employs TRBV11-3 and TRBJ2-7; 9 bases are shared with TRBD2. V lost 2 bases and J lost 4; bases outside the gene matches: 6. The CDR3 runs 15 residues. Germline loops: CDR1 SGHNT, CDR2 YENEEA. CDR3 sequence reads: CASSLRLAGIYEQYF. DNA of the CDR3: TGTGCCAGCAGCTTACGGCTAGCGGGAATTTACGAGCAGTACTTC.

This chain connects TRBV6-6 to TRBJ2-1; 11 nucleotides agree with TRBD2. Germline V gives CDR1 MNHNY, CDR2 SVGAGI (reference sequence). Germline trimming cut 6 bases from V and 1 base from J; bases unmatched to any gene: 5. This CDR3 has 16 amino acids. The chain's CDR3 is CASRSLAGGSYNEQFF. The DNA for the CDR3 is TGTGCCAGCAGGAGTTTAGCGGGGGGGTCCTACAATGAGCAGTTCTTC.

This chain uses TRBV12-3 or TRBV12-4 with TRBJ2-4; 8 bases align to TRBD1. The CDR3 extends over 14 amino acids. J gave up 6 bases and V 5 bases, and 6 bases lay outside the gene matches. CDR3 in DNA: TGTGCCAGCAGTACGGACAGGGAAAGAAACATTCAGTACTTC. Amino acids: CASSTDRERNIQYF.

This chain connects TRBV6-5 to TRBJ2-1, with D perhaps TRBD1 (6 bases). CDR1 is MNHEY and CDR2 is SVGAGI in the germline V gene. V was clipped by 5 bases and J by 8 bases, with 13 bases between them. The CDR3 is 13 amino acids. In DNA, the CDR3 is TGTGCCAGCAGTAACACAGGGTACGATGAGCAGTTCTTC. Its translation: CASSNTGYDEQFF.

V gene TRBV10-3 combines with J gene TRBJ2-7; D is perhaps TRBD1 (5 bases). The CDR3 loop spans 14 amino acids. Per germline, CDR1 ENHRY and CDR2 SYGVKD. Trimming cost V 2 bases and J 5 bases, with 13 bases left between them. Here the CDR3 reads CAISERGREDEQYF. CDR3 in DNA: TGTGCCATCAGTGAGAGGGGCAGGGAAGACGAGCAGTACTTC.

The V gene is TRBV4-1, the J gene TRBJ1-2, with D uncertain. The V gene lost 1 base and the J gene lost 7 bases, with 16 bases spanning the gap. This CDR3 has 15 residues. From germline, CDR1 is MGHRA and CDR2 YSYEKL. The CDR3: CASSQGLGYNAGYTF. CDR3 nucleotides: TGCGCCAGCAGCCAAGGCCTCGGGTACAATGCTGGCTACACCTTC.

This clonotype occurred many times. The CDR3 nucleotides read TGTGCCAGCAGCCGCCTCCTTGGGACAGCGAACACCGGGGAGCTGTTTTTT. This gives the protein CASSRLLGTANTGELFF. The chain carries TRBV3-1 and TRBJ2-2; 7 bases match TRBD1. From germline, CDR1 is LGHDT and CDR2 YNNKEL (reference sequence). The CDR3 contains 17 residues. Trimming took 4 bases from V and 0 from J; bases not matched to a gene: 8.

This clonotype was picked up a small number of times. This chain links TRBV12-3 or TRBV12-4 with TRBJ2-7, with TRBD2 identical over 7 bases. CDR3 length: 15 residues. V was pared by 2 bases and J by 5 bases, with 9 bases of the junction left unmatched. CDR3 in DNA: TGTGCCAGCAGTTTAAGAACAGGCGGGAGCGACGAGCAGTACTTC. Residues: CASSLRTGGSDEQYF.

In nucleotides, the CDR3 is TGTGCCAGCAGCTTAGCGCGAGTTAAGCCAGCCAAAAACATTCAGTACTTC. It encodes CASSLARVKPAKNIQYF. The chain links TRBV7-8 to TRBJ2-4; D not certain. This CDR3 is built from 17 residues. CDR1 SGHVS and CDR2 FQNEAQ come from the germline V gene. V lost 0 bases to trimming and J lost 0 bases, with 12 bases between them.

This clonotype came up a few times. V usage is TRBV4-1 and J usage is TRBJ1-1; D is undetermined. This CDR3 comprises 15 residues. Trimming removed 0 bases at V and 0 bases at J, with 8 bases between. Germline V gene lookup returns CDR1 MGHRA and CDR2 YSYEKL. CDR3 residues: CASSQDWTMNTEAFF. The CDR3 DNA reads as TGCGCCAGCAGCCAAGACTGGACCATGAACACTGAAGCTTTCTTT.

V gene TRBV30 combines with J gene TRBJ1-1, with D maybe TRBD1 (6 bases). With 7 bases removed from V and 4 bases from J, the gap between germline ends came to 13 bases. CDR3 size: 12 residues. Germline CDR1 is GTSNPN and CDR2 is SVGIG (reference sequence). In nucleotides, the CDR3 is TGTGCCTCCAAGGGGGAAGTCACTGAAGCTTTCTTT. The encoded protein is CASKGEVTEAFF.